This is a list of T cell receptor beta chains from one sample in a study of CD8 T cells in ankylosing spondylitis. TCRdb passed the 5' RACE reads through MiXCR, listing each CDR3 protein once. This table has 150,000 to 200,000 distinct CDR3 sequences, around a tenth appearing once. Material for sequencing was blood, either unsorted or a sorted T cell fraction (not recorded which). All receptors come from a male donor with ankylosing spondylitis or in good health (not recorded which). Each CDR3 is given with its conserved first and last residue. D genes are given only for firm matches. Some rows mark clone size as missing; the rest say once, few, many or name a class of expanded clone.

cdr3_aa: CASSLGPERYF
cdr3_nt: TGTGCCAGCAGCTTGGGGCCGGAGCGGTACTTC
j_call: TRBJ2-7
d_call: .
clone_size: .
v_call: TRBV5-6

cdr3_aa: CASSGLAGSNEQFF
cdr3_nt: TGTGCCAGCTCGGGGCTAGCGGGAAGCAATGAGCAGTTCTTC
j_call: TRBJ2-1
d_call: TRBD2
clone_size: many
v_call: TRBV27

cdr3_aa: CASSRDRASPLHF
cdr3_nt: TGTGCCAGCAGTCGGGACAGGGCCTCACCCCTCCACTTT
j_call: TRBJ1-6
d_call: TRBD1
clone_size: .
v_call: TRBV6-2/TRBV6-3

cdr3_aa: CASSSAGTGDNSPLHF
cdr3_nt: TGTGCCAGCAGTTCAGCCGGGACAGGAGATAATTCACCCCTCCACTTT
j_call: TRBJ1-6
d_call: TRBD1
clone_size: many
v_call: TRBV28

cdr3_aa: CSADSGTSSSEQYF
cdr3_nt: TGCAGTGCAGACTCCGGGACTAGCTCATCCGAGCAGTACTTC
j_call: TRBJ2-7
d_call: TRBD2
clone_size: many
v_call: TRBV20-1

cdr3_aa: CASSLKRRGDGYTF
cdr3_nt: TGTGCCAGCAGCTTGAAGCGCAGGGGTGATGGCTACACCTTC
j_call: TRBJ1-2
d_call: .
clone_size: many
v_call: TRBV5-8

cdr3_aa: CASSQDRPLGGTNTGELFF
cdr3_nt: TGTGCCAGCAGCCAAGACCGGCCTCTCGGGGGGACGAACACCGGGGAGCTGTTTTTT
j_call: TRBJ2-2
d_call: TRBD2
clone_size: .
v_call: TRBV3-1

cdr3_aa: CASSSILGRSSSYNEQFF
cdr3_nt: TGTGCCAGCAGTTCAATCCTGGGACGGTCCAGCTCCTACAATGAGCAGTTCTTC
j_call: TRBJ2-1
d_call: .
clone_size: many
v_call: TRBV12-3/TRBV12-4

cdr3_aa: CASSFSGHLINQPQHF
cdr3_nt: TGTGCCAGCAGTTTCTCCGGACACCTAATCAATCAGCCCCAGCATTTT
j_call: TRBJ1-5
d_call: .
clone_size: few
v_call: TRBV12-3/TRBV12-4

cdr3_aa: CASSRIGTGAAGSQYF
cdr3_nt: TGTGCCAGCAGCCGGATCGGGACAGGGGCCGCAGGGTCCCAGTACTTC
j_call: TRBJ2-5
d_call: TRBD1
clone_size: many
v_call: TRBV2

cdr3_aa: CSARETVGNSSPLHF
cdr3_nt: TGCAGTGCTAGGGAGACAGTTGGGAACTCCTCACCCCTCCACTTT
j_call: TRBJ1-6
d_call: .
clone_size: many
v_call: TRBV20-1

cdr3_aa: CASSARLAGYEQYF
cdr3_nt: TGTGCCAGCAGCGCGCGACTAGCGGGCTACGAGCAGTACTTC
j_call: TRBJ2-7
d_call: TRBD2
clone_size: many
v_call: TRBV14

cdr3_aa: CSVGQDPLGETQYF
cdr3_nt: TGCAGCGTCGGACAGGATCCTCTAGGGGAGACCCAGTACTTC
j_call: TRBJ2-5
d_call: TRBD1
clone_size: many
v_call: TRBV29-1

cdr3_aa: CASSQDKQGRYEQYF
cdr3_nt: TGTGCCAGCAGCCAAGATAAGCAGGGGAGGTACGAGCAGTACTTC
j_call: TRBJ2-7
d_call: .
clone_size: many
v_call: TRBV3-1

cdr3_aa: CASSGQDRAYEQYF
cdr3_nt: TGTGCCAGCAGCGGACAGGACAGAGCCTACGAGCAGTACTTC
j_call: TRBJ2-7
d_call: TRBD1
clone_size: few
v_call: TRBV7-8

cdr3_aa: CASSSQYGRGTNEQYF
cdr3_nt: TGCGCCAGCAGCTCCCAGTATGGCAGAGGGACTAACGAGCAGTACTTC
j_call: TRBJ2-7
d_call: TRBD2
clone_size: many
v_call: TRBV5-1

cdr3_aa: CASSLGAVALHTGELFF
cdr3_nt: TGTGCCAGCAGCTTAGGGGCGGTAGCGTTACACACCGGGGAGCTGTTTTTT
j_call: TRBJ2-2
d_call: .
clone_size: many
v_call: TRBV5-6

cdr3_aa: CASSRTRSYEQYF
cdr3_nt: TGTGCCAGCAGCCGGACACGCTCCTACGAGCAGTACTTC
j_call: TRBJ2-7
d_call: .
clone_size: .
v_call: TRBV7-2

cdr3_aa: CASSRDLDTQYF
cdr3_nt: TGCGCCAGCAGCAGGGACCTTGATACGCAGTATTTT
j_call: TRBJ2-3
d_call: .
clone_size: many
v_call: TRBV5-1

cdr3_aa: CASSPYFPQGGSNQPQHF
cdr3_nt: TGTGCCAGCAGCCCCTATTTTCCTCAGGGGGGGAGCAATCAGCCCCAGCATTTT
j_call: TRBJ1-5
d_call: TRBD1
clone_size: many
v_call: TRBV3-1

cdr3_aa: CASRGRDSSTDTQYF
cdr3_nt: TGTGCCAGCAGGGGCCGGGACAGTTCCACAGATACGCAGTATTTT
j_call: TRBJ2-3
d_call: TRBD1
clone_size: many
v_call: TRBV12-3/TRBV12-4

cdr3_aa: CASSVFTSGRGDTQYF
cdr3_nt: TGCGCCAGCTCCGTATTTACTAGCGGGAGAGGGGATACGCAGTATTTT
j_call: TRBJ2-3
d_call: TRBD2
clone_size: many
v_call: TRBV5-1

cdr3_aa: CSVLPGLHTDTQYF
cdr3_nt: TGCAGCGTGCTTCCGGGACTCCACACAGATACGCAGTATTTT
j_call: TRBJ2-3
d_call: .
clone_size: many
v_call: TRBV29-1

cdr3_aa: CASSLVLAGETQYF
cdr3_nt: TGTGCCAGCAGTTTAGTTCTAGCGGGAGAGACCCAGTACTTC
j_call: TRBJ2-5
d_call: TRBD2
clone_size: many
v_call: TRBV27

cdr3_aa: CASSQRMGTGELFF
cdr3_nt: TGTGCCAGCAGCCAACGGATGGGTACTGGGGAGCTGTTTTTT
j_call: TRBJ2-2
d_call: .
clone_size: many
v_call: TRBV3-1

cdr3_aa: CASSVLNTGGLFF
cdr3_nt: TGTGCCAGCAGTGTATTAAACACCGGGGGGCTGTTTTTT
j_call: TRBJ2-2
d_call: .
clone_size: .
v_call: TRBV3-1

cdr3_aa: CASSPFDSTTDTQYF
cdr3_nt: TGTGCCAGCAGCCCTTTCGACAGCACCACAGATACGCAGTATTTT
j_call: TRBJ2-3
d_call: .
clone_size: .
v_call: TRBV7-2

cdr3_aa: CASSQTLAGGPRNEQFF
cdr3_nt: TGTGCCAGCAGCCAAACCCTAGCGGGAGGGCCCCGGAATGAGCAGTTCTTC
j_call: TRBJ2-1
d_call: TRBD2
clone_size: .
v_call: TRBV11-2

cdr3_aa: CASSQESARTTDTQYF
cdr3_nt: TGCGCCAGCAGCCAAGAATCCGCTAGGACCACAGATACGCAGTATTTT
j_call: TRBJ2-3
d_call: .
clone_size: .
v_call: TRBV4-1

cdr3_aa: CASSQDGLGTDTQYF
cdr3_nt: TGCGCCAGCAGCCAAGATGGCCTCGGCACAGATACGCAGTATTTT
j_call: TRBJ2-3
d_call: .
clone_size: many
v_call: TRBV4-3

cdr3_aa: CASSDPGVHNEQFF
cdr3_nt: TGCGCCAGCAGTGATCCGGGAGTACACAATGAGCAGTTCTTC
j_call: TRBJ2-1
d_call: .
clone_size: many
v_call: TRBV10-1

cdr3_aa: CASRSNAAFEQYF
cdr3_nt: TGTGCCAGCAGATCCAATGCCGCCTTCGAGCAGTACTTC
j_call: TRBJ2-7
d_call: .
clone_size: many
v_call: TRBV14

cdr3_aa: CASSQDKAGLAEYNEQFF
cdr3_nt: TGTGCCAGCAGCCAAGATAAGGCGGGACTAGCGGAGTACAATGAGCAGTTCTTC
j_call: TRBJ2-1
d_call: TRBD2
clone_size: many
v_call: TRBV4-2